The 8 T cell receptor beta chains below come from one sample, sequenced in a study of long-term antiretroviral therapy in people with HIV. Sequencing used immunoSEQ v3.0 at survey level. The table came from immunoSEQ multiplex PCR; TCRdb's copy has only in-frame clones and leaves some out. Of around 18,000 clones listed, 75% to 90% are singletons. The source was unsorted PBMCs, collected 4.2 years after starting antiretroviral therapy. Receptor source: a man between 45 and 60 years old with HIV.

The chain carries TRBV12-5 and TRBJ2-7; D ambiguous. Per the germline V gene, CDR1 is LGHNT and CDR2 is FRNRAP. The CDR3 has 14 amino acids. V was cut by 8 bases and J by 0 bases, with 14 bases left in between. The CDR3 protein is CASRKDPSSYEQYF. In DNA form, the CDR3 reads TGTGCTAGTAGAAAAGACCCGAGCTCCTACGAGCAGTACTTC.

This clone was observed a single time. The gene calls are TRBV29-1 and TRBJ2-6; D could derive from TRBD1 or TRBD2 (6 bases each). Germline loops: CDR1 SQVTM, CDR2 ANQGSEA. The V end lost 7 bases, the J end lost 2 bases, and 9 bases lay between the germline ends. The CDR3 spans 13 residues. CDR3 nucleotide sequence: TGCAGCGCGGGGGCAGCTGGGGCCAACGTCCTGACTTTC. The encoded protein is CSAGAAGANVLTF.

The V gene is TRBV7-8, the J gene TRBJ1-2; no definite D call. The CDR3 is 14 amino acids. Trimming removed 1 base at V and 2 bases at J, with 8 bases between. CDR1 SGHVS and CDR2 FQNEAQ come from the germline V gene. The CDR3 protein is CASSLEGPNYGYTF. The CDR3 DNA reads as TGTGCCAGCAGCTTAGAAGGTCCGAACTATGGCTACACCTTC. Full variable domain (missing parts from reference TRBV7-8 and TRBJ1-2): GAGVSQSPRYKVAKRGQDVALRCDPISGHVSLFWYQQALGQGPEFLTYFQNEAQLDKSGLPSDRFFAERPEGSVSTLKIQRTQQEDSAVYLCASSLEGPNYGYTFGSGTRLTVV.

This sequence joins TRBV12-5 and TRBJ1-1; TRBD1 aligns across 7 bases. The CDR3 contains 12 residues. The germline V gene has CDR1 LGHNT and CDR2 FRNRAP. The V gene end was trimmed by 5 bases and the J gene end by 6 bases; junction bases not matched to a gene: 3. As DNA, the CDR3 is TGTGCTAGTGGTGATGACAGGGCTGAAGCTTTCTTT. Amino acids: CASGDDRAEAFF.

The genes are TRBV9 and TRBJ1-6, with 9 bases that match TRBD1. This CDR3 spans 17 amino acids. The V gene's germline CDR1 is SGDLS and CDR2 YYNGEE. The junction had 12 bases not matched to a gene; V was cut back by 2 bases and J by 9 bases. The CDR3 DNA follows: TGTGCCAGCAGCGTCGCCGACAGGGGGGTGGCGGGTTCACCCCTCCACTTT. This translates into CASSVADRGVAGSPLHF.

The chain links TRBV6-6 to TRBJ2-2; 10 bases match TRBD1. Germline V gene data show CDR1 as MNHNY and CDR2 as SVGAGI (reference sequence). This CDR3 contains 15 residues. V shed 8 bases, J shed 5 bases, and the junction held 8 bases outside the gene matches. CDR3 sequence reads: CASEDWTGGTGELFF. The CDR3 coding sequence is TGTGCCAGCGAGGATTGGACAGGGGGAACCGGGGAGCTGTTTTTT.

This sequence joins TRBV5-4 and TRBJ2-2, with TRBD2 matching over 10 bases. V gave up 5 bases and J gave up 4 bases; unmatched junction bases: 5. Germline values: CDR1 SGHNT, CDR2 YYREEE (reference sequence). This CDR3 comprises 15 residues. The CDR3 here is CASRMGLALTGELFF. The CDR3 DNA follows: TGTGCCAGCAGGATGGGACTAGCGCTCACCGGGGAGCTGTTTTTT.

The gene calls are TRBV5-1 and TRBJ2-1; no definite D call. V was shortened by 4 bases and J by 9 bases, with 17 bases between the two germline ends. The CDR3 spans 14 residues. CDR1 and CDR2 from the germline V gene are SGHRS and YFSETQ. CDR3 sequence reads: CASSRGGDGGEQFF. DNA of the CDR3: TGCGCCAGCAGCCGCGGCGGCGATGGCGGTGAGCAGTTCTTC.